The 21 T cell receptor beta chains in this list originate from one sample, sequenced in a study of molecular identifiers for immune sequencing clone quantification. In TCRdb, the PCR reads were re-called with MiXCR into one record per CDR3 protein. Counted here are about 640,000 distinct CDR3 sequences, approximately 20% occurring once; the ten biggest clones make up about 0.9%. The sequencing sample was made of naive CD8+ T cells from blood, with Jurkat cell RNA spiked in. The subset: FACS-sorted CD8+CD4-CCR7+CD45RA+ naive T cells. The receptors stem from a human donor in good health. Some libraries in this study had Jurkat cell RNA spiked in.

The sample holds many counts of this clonotype. The chain joins TRBV6-1 to TRBJ2-2; D possibly uses TRBD1 or TRBD2 (5 bases each). Trimming cost V 5 bases and J 4 bases, with 20 bases left between them. The germline CDR1 and CDR2 sequences are MNHNS and SASEGT. The CDR3 runs 17 residues. The chain's CDR3 is CASSTFGSTGGTGELFF. The CDR3 nucleotides read TGTGCCAGCAGTACATTTGGTAGCACAGGAGGCACCGGGGAGCTGTTTTTT.

V usage is TRBV7-3 and J usage is TRBJ2-3; 11 bases line up with TRBD2. Germline assignment: CDR1 SGHTA and CDR2 FQGTGA. This CDR3 comprises 16 residues. V gave up 3 bases and J gave up 1 base; unmatched junction bases: 3. The CDR3 is CASSFYSGRGTDTQYF. In DNA, the CDR3 is TGTGCCAGCAGCTTCTATAGCGGGAGGGGCACAGATACGCAGTATTTT.

This clonotype occurred many times. V and J are TRBV6-6 and TRBJ2-3, with 9 bases matching TRBD2. Germline values: CDR1 MNHNY, CDR2 SVGAGI (reference sequence). The CDR3 consists of 15 residues. Unmatched junction bases numbered 4, after V lost 2 bases and J lost 4 bases. The CDR3 DNA reads TGTGCCAGCAGTTACGCGCGGGGGGGAGCAGATACGCAGTATTTT. Its protein product is CASSYARGGADTQYF.

This clonotype was detected many times. The chain uses TRBV5-6 and TRBJ2-7; D call uncertain. Germline CDR1 and CDR2: SGHDT and YYEEEE. Trimming took 0 bases from V and 0 from J, leaving 7 bases between them. This CDR3 is built from 14 residues. The CDR3 region is CASSLGGISYEQYF. The CDR3 DNA is TGTGCCAGCAGCTTGGGCGGCATCTCCTACGAGCAGTACTTC.

This clonotype has at least ten counts. This rearrangement joins TRBV4-3 to TRBJ2-7; D call uncertain. There are 13 residues in the CDR3. V lost 4 bases and J lost 4, with 11 bases in between. Germline assignment: CDR1 LGHNA and CDR2 YSLEER. Here the CDR3 DNA reads TGCGCCAGCAGCCCGGCAAGGCATTACGAGCAGTACTTC. Translation gives CASSPARHYEQYF.

This clonotype was counted at least ten times. Written as DNA, the CDR3 is TGTGCCAGCAGCCCTCGACAGGGTTCGGGTCCCTACGAGCAGTACTTC. The encoded protein is CASSPRQGSGPYEQYF. The chain uses TRBV7-9 and TRBJ2-7, with 7 bases lining up with TRBD1. CDR1 SEHNR and CDR2 FQNEAQ come from the germline V gene (reference sequence). The trim removed 5 bases at V and 2 bases at J, leaving 12 bases unmatched. The CDR3 is made up of 16 amino acids.

This clonotype showed up many times. Here the CDR3 reads CASSQLAGGGTDTQYF. As DNA, the CDR3 is TGCGCCAGCAGCCAACTAGCGGGGGGAGGGACAGATACGCAGTATTTT. V gene TRBV4-1 combines with J gene TRBJ2-3; 11 nucleotides match TRBD2. V lost 2 bases to trimming and J lost 3 bases; unmatched junction nucleotides: 4. CDR1 MGHRA and CDR2 YSYEKL come from the germline V gene. The CDR3 totals 16 residues.

This clonotype was recorded at least ten times. The chain is built from TRBV9 and TRBJ1-3; D not certain. The CDR3 is made up of 13 amino acids. The ends were cut back, 0 bases at V and 4 bases at J, with 5 bases in the middle. CDR1 is SGDLS and CDR2 is YYNGEE in the germline V gene. CDR3 in DNA: TGTGCCAGCAGCGTAGGCAGAGGAAACACCATATATTTT. Amino acid sequence: CASSVGRGNTIYF.

This sequence joins TRBV7-6 and TRBJ2-2; D might be TRBD2 (7 bases). Germline CDR1 is SGHVS and CDR2 is FNYEAQ. Between the trimmed V and J ends, which lost 5 bases and 3 bases, there was a span of 22 bases. The CDR3 covers 18 residues. The CDR3: CASSLNIPRGRDTGELFF. The CDR3 DNA reads as TGTGCCAGCAGCCTTAACATTCCGCGGGGGCGCGACACCGGGGAGCTGTTTTTT.

This chain links TRBV27 with TRBJ2-5; possible D gene TRBD1, 6 bases. The V and J ends lost 2 bases and 5 bases respectively, with 12 bases between them. CDR3 length equals 14 residues. Per the germline V gene, CDR1 is MNHEY and CDR2 is SMNVEV (reference sequence). CDR3: CASSLISGGETQYF. CDR3 bases: TGTGCCAGCAGTTTAATAAGTGGGGGCGAGACCCAGTACTTC.

This clonotype has at least ten counts. The CDR3 DNA reads TGTGCCAGCAGTGAAATGACAGGGTACTCACCCCTCCACTTT. This sequence encodes CASSEMTGYSPLHF. The gene calls are TRBV25-1 and TRBJ1-6, with TRBD1 identical over 7 bases. J was trimmed by 10 bases and V by 2 bases; bases with no gene match: 5. Germline CDR1 is MGHDK and CDR2 is SYGVNS. The CDR3 is 14 amino acids. Variable domain in full (rest from reference TRBV25-1 and TRBJ1-6): EADIYQTPRYLVIGTGKKITLECSQTMGHDKMYWYQQDPGMELHLIHYSYGVNSTEKGDLSSESTVSRIRTEHFPLTLESARPSHTSQYLCASSEMTGYSPLHFGNGTRLTVT.

Turning to this clonotype: Given a much more abundant clone one base away, this may be a read error. The rearrangement links TRBV3-1 to TRBJ2-7, with TRBD2 matching over 7 bases. The germline CDR1 and CDR2 sequences are LGHDT and YNNKEL (reference sequence). This CDR3 spans 14 amino acids. Here the CDR3 DNA reads TGTGCCAGCAGCCAACTAGCGGAGCCTTGGGAGCGGTACTTC. Protein product: CASSQLAEPWERYF.

This clonotype was observed at least ten times. This chain joins TRBV29-1 and TRBJ1-1; TRBD1 aligns across 8 bases. With V trimmed by 6 bases and J by 4 bases, 7 bases remained unmatched. Per the germline V gene, CDR1 is SQVTM and CDR2 is ANQGSEA. The CDR3 is 13 residues long. CDR3 DNA: TGCAGCGTAAGGGGACAGGATCCCACTGAAGCTTTCTTT. It specifies CSVRGQDPTEAFF.

The sample holds many counts of this clonotype. The V call is TRBV28, the J call TRBJ1-1; D ambiguous. V lost 4 bases to trimming and J lost 0 bases, with 9 bases between them. The CDR3 runs to 14 residues. CDR1 is MDHEN, CDR2 SYDVKM, per germline. The CDR3 protein is CASSWTAMNTEAFF. The CDR3 DNA is TGTGCCAGCAGTTGGACGGCAATGAACACTGAAGCTTTCTTT.

This clonotype appeared a few times. This chain connects TRBV4-3 to TRBJ1-1; possibly TRBD1 for D (5 bases). This CDR3 comprises 14 residues. The germline V and J ends were trimmed by 4 bases and 5 bases, with 14 bases remaining between them. From germline, CDR1 is LGHNA and CDR2 YSLEER. CDR3 sequence (DNA): TGCGCCAGCAGCCGTCTGACGGGGGTGACTGAAGCTTTCTTT. This codes for CASSRLTGVTEAFF.

This clonotype was seen repeatedly, ten times or more. The chain has TRBV18 and TRBJ1-4; no firm D call. This CDR3 comprises 15 residues. CDR1 and CDR2 (germline): KGHSH, LQKENI. Trimming shortened V by 0 bases and J by 4 bases, and 9 bases separated the two germline ends. CDR3 loop: CASSPPNRYNEKLFF. The CDR3 bases are TGTGCCAGCTCACCACCGAACAGATATAATGAAAAACTGTTTTTT.

This clonotype was seen only a few times. The chain has TRBV7-9 and TRBJ2-5; 12 nucleotides line up with TRBD1. CDR1 SEHNR and CDR2 FQNEAQ come from the germline V gene (reference sequence). The J segment lost 5 bases and the V segment lost 5 bases, leaving 6 bases of the junction unmatched. The CDR3 covers 15 residues. The CDR3 nucleotides are TGTGCCAGCAGCCGGGGGACAGGGGGCATGGAGACCCAGTACTTC. Encoded protein: CASSRGTGGMETQYF.

This clonotype came up a few times. J is TRBJ2-7 and V is TRBV7-9; D gene uncertain. The CDR3 is 16 residues long. The V gene's germline CDR1 is SEHNR and CDR2 FQNEAQ (reference sequence). Trimming pared 5 bases from V and 3 bases from J, leaving 20 bases between. The CDR3 region is CASSGGQGPIRYEQYF. The CDR3, as DNA: TGTGCCAGCAGCGGTGGTCAAGGCCCGATCCGCTACGAGCAGTACTTC. Drawing the rest from reference TRBV7-9 and TRBJ2-7, the complete variable domain is DTGVSQNPRHKITKRGQNVTFRCDPISEHNRLYWYRQTLGQGPEFLTYFQNEAQLEKSRLLSDRFSAERPKGSFSTLEIQRTEQGDSAMYLCASSGGQGPIRYEQYFGPGTRLTVT.

This clonotype appeared a few times. CDR3 DNA sequence: TGTGCCAGCAGTTTAGGTGGGGTGCTTTCGGTCGCCGAGCAGTACTTC. This encodes CASSLGGVLSVAEQYF. The chain couples TRBV27 to TRBJ2-7; D call uncertain. Between the trimmed V and J ends, which lost 2 bases and 6 bases, there was a span of 20 bases. CDR3 length equals 16 residues. CDR1 MNHEY and CDR2 SMNVEV come from the germline V gene (reference sequence).

The table lists this clonotype with many counts. The chain recombines TRBV7-9 with TRBJ2-3; 12 bases are shared with TRBD2. Unmatched junction bases numbered 16, after V lost 4 bases and J lost 8 bases. In germline, CDR1 is SEHNR, CDR2 FQNEAQ (reference sequence). This CDR3 comprises 18 residues. CDR3 sequence reads: CASSSTIPTSGRSLTQYF. CDR3 nucleotides: TGTGCCAGCAGCTCTACCATTCCGACTAGCGGGAGAAGTCTTACGCAGTATTTT.

CDR3 sequence reads: CASSLGRGSLSYTF. The CDR3 bases are TGTGCCAGCAGCTTAGGACGGGGGTCTCTCAGCTACACCTTC. The chain uses TRBV7-9 and TRBJ1-2; a weak D match, TRBD1 (5 bases). The CDR3 loop spans 14 amino acids. Trimming shortened V by 1 base and J by 9 bases, and 15 bases separated the two germline ends. Germline-derived CDR1 and CDR2 are SEHNR and FQNEAQ (reference sequence).